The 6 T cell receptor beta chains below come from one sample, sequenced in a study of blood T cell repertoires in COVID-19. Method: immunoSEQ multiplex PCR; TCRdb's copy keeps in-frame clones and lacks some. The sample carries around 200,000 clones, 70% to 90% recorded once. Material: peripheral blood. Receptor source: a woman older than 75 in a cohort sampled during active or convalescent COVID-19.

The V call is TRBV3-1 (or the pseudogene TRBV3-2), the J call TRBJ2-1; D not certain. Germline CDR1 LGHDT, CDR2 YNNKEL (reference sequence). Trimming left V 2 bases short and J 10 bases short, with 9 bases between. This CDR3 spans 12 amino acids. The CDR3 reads CASSQPTLEQFF. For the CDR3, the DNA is TGTGCCAGCAGCCAACCTACCTTAGAGCAGTTCTTC.

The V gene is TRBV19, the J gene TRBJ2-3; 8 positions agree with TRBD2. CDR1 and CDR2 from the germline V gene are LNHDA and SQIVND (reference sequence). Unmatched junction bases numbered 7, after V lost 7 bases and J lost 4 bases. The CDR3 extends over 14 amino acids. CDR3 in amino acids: CASKSGRVADTQYF. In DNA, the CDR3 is TGTGCCAGTAAAAGCGGGAGAGTAGCAGATACGCAGTATTTT.

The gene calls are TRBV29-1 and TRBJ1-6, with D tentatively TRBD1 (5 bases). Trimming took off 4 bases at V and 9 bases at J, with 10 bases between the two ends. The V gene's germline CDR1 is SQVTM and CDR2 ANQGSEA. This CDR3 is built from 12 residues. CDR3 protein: CSVGQGSSPLHF. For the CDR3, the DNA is TGCAGCGTTGGCCAGGGCAGTTCACCCCTCCACTTT.

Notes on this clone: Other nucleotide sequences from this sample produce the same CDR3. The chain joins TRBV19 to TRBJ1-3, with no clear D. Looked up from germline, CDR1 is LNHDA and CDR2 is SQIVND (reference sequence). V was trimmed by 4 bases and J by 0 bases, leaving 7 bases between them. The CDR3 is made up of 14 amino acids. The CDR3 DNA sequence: TGTGCCAGTAGTACGGGATACTCTGGAAACACCATATATTTT. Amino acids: CASSTGYSGNTIYF.

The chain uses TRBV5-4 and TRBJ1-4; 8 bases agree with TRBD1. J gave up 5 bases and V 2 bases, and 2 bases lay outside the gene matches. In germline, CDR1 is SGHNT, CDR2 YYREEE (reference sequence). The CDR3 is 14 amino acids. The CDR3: CASSLQGGNEKLFF. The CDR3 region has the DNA TGTGCCAGCAGCTTACAGGGGGGCAATGAAAAACTGTTTTTT.

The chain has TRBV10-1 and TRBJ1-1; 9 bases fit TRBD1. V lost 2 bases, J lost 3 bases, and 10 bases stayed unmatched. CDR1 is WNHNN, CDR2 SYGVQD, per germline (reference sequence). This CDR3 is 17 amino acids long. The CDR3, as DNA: TGCGCCAGCAGTGAGAGTTGGACAGGGGCGTTGGACACTGAAGCTTTCTTT. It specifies CASSESWTGALDTEAFF.